The rows below give T cell receptor beta chains drawn from one sample of a study of cytomegalovirus exposure and HLA in healthy donors. Data came from immunoSEQ multiplex PCR; TCRdb stores just in-frame clones and leaves some out. The sample yields 150,000 to 200,000 clones, around 81% seen once. What was sequenced was PBMCs. These receptors originate from a man younger than 30 in good health and CMV-seronegative. CDR3s include the opening cysteine and the closing phenylalanine or tryptophan. The D gene is left open where the match is weak. Expanded clones are given a class, and other clones once, few, many or no size at all.

J	V	size	D	CDR3	DNA
TRBJ2-3	TRBV4-3	-	-	CASSRTRSTDTQYF	TGCGCCAGCAGTCGGACTCGAAGCACAGATACGCAGTATTTT
TRBJ1-2	TRBV5-4	once	-	CASSNRDGYTF	TGTGCCAGCAGCAACAGGGATGGCTACACCTTC
TRBJ1-3	TRBV11-3	-	-	CASSLERGHKDSGNTIYF	TGTGCCAGCAGCTTAGAAAGGGGCCACAAGGACTCTGGAAACACCATATATTTT
TRBJ2-2	TRBV9	-	TRBD2	CASQRGGTGELFF	TGTGCCAGCCAGCGGGGGGGGACCGGGGAGCTGTTTTTT
TRBJ1-4	TRBV30	-	TRBD1	CAYTGTGYEKLFF	TGTGCCTACACCGGGACAGGATATGAAAAACTGTTTTTT
TRBJ1-5	TRBV6-1	-	-	CASSEGDIYQPQHF	TGTGCCAGCAGTGAAGGGGACATTTATCAGCCCCAGCATTTT
TRBJ2-7	TRBV28	-	-	CASRQTGYEQYF	TGTGCCAGCCGACAGACTGGGTACGAGCAGTACTTC
TRBJ2-5	TRBV7-6	-	-	CASSLAPKLTLQETQYF	TGTGCCAGCAGCTTAGCCCCCAAACTAACACTCCAAGAGACCCAGTACTTC
TRBJ1-2	TRBV4-3	once	-	CASSQDLSVNYGYTF	TGCGCCAGCAGCCAAGATCTTTCGGTTAACTATGGCTACACCTTC
TRBJ1-2	TRBV28	-	TRBD1	CASSQNHDRVFNYGYTF	TGTGCCAGCAGCCAGAACCATGACAGGGTTTTTAACTATGGCTACACCTTC
TRBJ2-3	TRBV5-1	few	-	CASTSGLWGTDTQYF	TGCGCCAGCACCTCAGGGCTGTGGGGCACAGATACGCAGTATTTT
TRBJ2-3	TRBV2	-	-	CASSEDFSDTQYF	TGTGCCAGCAGTGAAGATTTCTCAGATACGCAGTATTTT
TRBJ2-7	TRBV6-1	-	TRBD1	CASSGRTGRYEQYF	TGTGCCAGCAGTGGACGGACAGGGCGCTACGAGCAGTACTTC
TRBJ1-4	TRBV30	-	-	CAWTETRGYGEKLFF	TGTGCCTGGACCGAGACCCGGGGGTACGGTGAAAAACTGTTTTTT
TRBJ1-2	TRBV7-2	-	TRBD1	CASSLGTGVHYGYTF	TGTGCCAGCAGCTTAGGCACAGGGGTTCACTATGGCTACACCTTC
TRBJ2-7	TRBV5-8	-	-	CASSLSSEQYF	TGTGCCAGCAGCTTGAGTAGCGAGCAGTACTTC
TRBJ2-7	TRBV27	-	TRBD2	CASSWGLAGSYEQYF	TGTGCCAGCAGTTGGGGACTAGCGGGATCCTACGAGCAGTACTTC
TRBJ1-2	TRBV7-9	-	-	CATEGGIHFGYTF	TGTGCCACCGAGGGGGGGATCCACTTTGGCTACACCTTC
TRBJ2-5	TRBV28	-	TRBD2	CASSLSGTSGRTGETQYF	TGTGCCAGCAGTTTATCGGGGACTAGCGGGAGAACGGGAGAGACCCAGTACTTC
TRBJ1-6	TRBV2	-	-	CAGLGGSYNSPLHF	TGTGCCGGCCTGGGGGGTTCCTATAATTCACCCCTCCACTTT
TRBJ2-7	TRBV6-5	-	-	CASTRGPAYEQYF	TGTGCCAGCACGCGGGGCCCGGCCTACGAGCAGTACTTC
TRBJ1-1	TRBV11-2	-	TRBD1	CASSLRLQGMNTEAFF	TGTGCCAGCAGCTTGCGATTACAGGGGATGAACACTGAAGCTTTCTTT
TRBJ1-1	TRBV5-6	-	-	CASSLPGDNTEAFF	TGTGCCAGCAGCTTACCAGGGGATAACACTGAAGCTTTCTTT
TRBJ1-1	TRBV7-9	-	TRBD1	CASSANGGQAQIF	TGTGCCAGCAGCGCCAATGGGGGACAGGCGCAAATCTTT
TRBJ2-5	TRBV20-1	few	TRBD2	CSATGGETQYF	TGCAGTGCGACGGGGGGAGAGACCCAGTACTTC
TRBJ1-4	TRBV30	-	-	CAWSITSNEKLFF	TGTGCCTGGAGTATCACATCTAATGAAAAACTGTTTTTT
TRBJ2-7	TRBV6-5	-	TRBD1	CASSPYSGQAYEQYF	TGTGCCAGCAGTCCTTATTCCGGACAGGCCTACGAGCAGTACTTC
TRBJ1-3	TRBV19	-	-	CASLQTRSGNTIYF	TGTGCCAGCCTGCAAACTCGCTCTGGAAACACCATATATTTT
TRBJ2-7	TRBV7-3	-	-	CASSLNRGPTYEQYF	TGTGCCAGCAGCTTAAACCGGGGTCCTACCTACGAGCAGTACTTC
TRBJ1-1	TRBV9	-	-	CASSVGQGMNTEAFF	TGTGCCAGCAGCGTAGGTCAGGGCATGAACACTGAAGCTTTCTTT
TRBJ1-1	TRBV7-8	-	-	CASNPSDRYTEAFF	TGTGCCAGCAACCCTTCCGATCGGTACACTGAAGCTTTCTTT
TRBJ1-3	TRBV15	once	-	CATSPRTGGNTIYF	TGTGCCACCAGCCCCAGGACGGGAGGAAACACCATATATTTT
TRBJ1-6	TRBV28	-	TRBD1	CASSPTGAVGNSPLHF	TGTGCCAGCAGTCCAACAGGGGCTGTTGGTAATTCACCCCTCCACTTT
TRBJ1-2	TRBV5-4	-	-	CAGSLDRNYGYTF	TGTGCCGGCAGCTTGGACAGAAACTATGGCTACACCTTC
TRBJ2-3	TRBV7-9	-	TRBD2	CASLGGAGGRTDTQYF	TGTGCCAGCCTGGGAGGGGCGGGAGGAAGGACAGATACGCAGTATTTT
TRBJ2-1	TRBV6-5	few	-	CASSSERSSYNEQFF	TGTGCCAGCAGTTCGGAGAGGTCCTCCTACAATGAGCAGTTCTTC
TRBJ1-1	TRBV4-1	-	-	CASSQIQGNTEAFF	TGCGCCAGCAGCCAGATCCAGGGTAACACTGAAGCTTTCTTT
TRBJ2-7	TRBV6-5	-	TRBD1	CASSPQGAGIYEQYF	TGTGCCAGCAGCCCACAGGGGGCTGGCATCTACGAGCAGTACTTC
TRBJ2-4	TRBV2	-	TRBD1	CASSEPGQAPLAKNIQYF	TGTGCCAGCAGTGAACCAGGACAGGCGCCCCTAGCCAAAAACATTCAGTACTTC
TRBJ2-7	TRBV10-2	-	-	CASSEPGQAYEQYF	TGCGCCAGCAGTGAGCCGGGACAAGCCTACGAGCAGTACTTC
TRBJ2-1	TRBV6-1	-	TRBD2	CASSEKGSGTSEYNEQFF	TGTGCCAGCAGTGAAAAAGGGTCCGGGACTAGCGAGTACAATGAGCAGTTCTTC
TRBJ2-5	TRBV28	few	TRBD1	CASSGSSVRRDRVQETQYF	TGTGCCAGCAGTGGGAGTTCGGTCCGCCGGGACAGGGTGCAAGAGACCCAGTACTTC
TRBJ2-2	TRBV19	-	-	CASSPLNTGELFF	TGTGCCAGTAGTCCTTTAAACACCGGGGAGCTGTTTTTT
TRBJ1-2	TRBV4-3	-	TRBD1	CASSQDRDRVYGYTF	TGCGCCAGCAGCCAAGATAGGGACAGGGTATATGGCTACACCTTC
TRBJ1-1	TRBV21-1	-	-	CASNLRRGGGTEAFF	TGTGCCAGCAACCTTAGGAGGGGCGGGGGCACTGAAGCTTTCTTT
TRBJ2-3	TRBV19	-	-	CANRRGSPSTDTQYF	TGTGCCAATCGGAGGGGCAGTCCAAGCACAGATACGCAGTATTTT
TRBJ1-4	TRBV30	-	TRBD1	CAWGQGVPNEKLFF	TGTGCCTGGGGACAGGGGGTGCCTAATGAAAAACTGTTTTTT
TRBJ1-1	TRBV18	-	-	CASSPIAGGHTEAFF	TGTGCCAGCTCACCAATCGCCGGGGGGCACACTGAAGCTTTCTTT